A single T cell receptor (beta chain) is shown here with its context. Its target is not known. The nonmyeloablative bone marrow transplants came from related graft donors, with transient mixed chimerism. Germline V gene lookup returns CDR1 LGHNA and CDR2 YSLEER. V was cut by 0 bases and J by 3 bases, with 6 bases left in between. CDR3 length: 14 residues. This sample was included in a study of Tregs in tolerant kidney transplant recipients. Study-wide results and limits: For some patients, primers changed over time, blocking nucleotide-level comparison. This study did not directly address biological reproducibility. Validation in larger populations is needed because few patients were studied.

The assay was immunoSEQ multiplex PCR, and TCRdb's table has in-frame clones only and misses some. Among about 81,000 clones listed, around nine tenths were seen once. The clonotype comes from a human patient who received a combined kidney and bone marrow transplant. Some of the T cells may derive from the graft donor. Sequenced material: CD4+ T cells from blood (PBMCs), taken 24 months after the transplant. The gene calls are TRBV4-3 and TRBJ1-5; D is ambiguous. In DNA form, the CDR3 reads TGCGCCAGCAGCCAAGAGGCAGTCAATCAGCCCCAGCATTTT. This encodes CASSQEAVNQPQHF.